This TCR beta chain emerged from a study of shared clonotypes between healthy human individuals. Assay used: immunoSEQ multiplex PCR; TCRdb lists only in-frame clones, some missing. The profile shows about 2.4 million clones, 93% of them singletons. In this sample, this clone turned up a few times. The receptor was isolated from a man aged 18-30 years in good health. Some clones in this sample may be carry-over from other donors' samples. Material for sequencing was naive CD4+ T cells from PBMCs. Subset noted: CD45RA+ positively selected.

In DNA, the CDR3 is TGTGCCAGCAAATTGTTCGGAGGGGACGCTTTCTTT. Translated: CASKLFGGDAFF. The chain recombines TRBV28 with TRBJ1-1; the D gene is possibly TRBD1 (5 bases). Trimming took off 7 bases at V and 11 bases at J, with 17 bases between the two ends. CDR1 and CDR2 from the germline V gene are MDHEN and SYDVKM. The CDR3 loop spans 12 amino acids.